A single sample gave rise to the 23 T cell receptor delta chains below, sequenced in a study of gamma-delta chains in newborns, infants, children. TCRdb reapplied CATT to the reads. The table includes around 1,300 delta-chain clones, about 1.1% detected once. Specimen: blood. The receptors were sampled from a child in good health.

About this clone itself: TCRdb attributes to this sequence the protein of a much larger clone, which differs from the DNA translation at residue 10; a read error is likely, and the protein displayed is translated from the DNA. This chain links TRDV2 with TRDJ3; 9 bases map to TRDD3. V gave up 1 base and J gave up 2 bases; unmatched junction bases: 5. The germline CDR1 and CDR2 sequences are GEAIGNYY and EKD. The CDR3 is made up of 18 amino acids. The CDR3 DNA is TGTGCCTGTGACACAGGGGGATACAGCCCCTGGGACACCCGACAGATGTTTTTC. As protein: CACDTGGYSPWDTRQMFF.

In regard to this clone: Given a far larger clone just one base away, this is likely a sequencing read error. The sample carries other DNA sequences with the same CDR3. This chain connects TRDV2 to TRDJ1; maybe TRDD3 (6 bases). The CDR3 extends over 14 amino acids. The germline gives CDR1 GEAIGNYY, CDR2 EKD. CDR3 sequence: CACEPWGNTDKLIF. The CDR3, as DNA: TGCGCCTGTGAGCCCTGGGGAAACACCGATAAACTCATCTTT.

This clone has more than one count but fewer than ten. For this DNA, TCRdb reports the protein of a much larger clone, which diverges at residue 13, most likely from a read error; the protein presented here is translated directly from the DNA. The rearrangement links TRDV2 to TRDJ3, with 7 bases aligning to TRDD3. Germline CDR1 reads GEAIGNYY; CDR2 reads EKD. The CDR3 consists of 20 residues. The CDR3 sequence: CACDTGWGTHSSRDTRQMFF. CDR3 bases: TGTGCCTGTGACACCGGTTGGGGGACGCATAGCTCCCGGGACACCCGACAGATGTTTTTC.

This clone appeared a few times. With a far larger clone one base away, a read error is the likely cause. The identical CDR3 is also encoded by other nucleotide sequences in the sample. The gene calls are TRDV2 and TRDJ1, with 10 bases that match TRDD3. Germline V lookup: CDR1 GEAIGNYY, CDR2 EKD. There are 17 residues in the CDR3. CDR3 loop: CACDTSGDTEYTDKLIF. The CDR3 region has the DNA TGTGCCTGCGACACCTCGGGGGATACGGAGTACACCGATAAACTCATCTTT.

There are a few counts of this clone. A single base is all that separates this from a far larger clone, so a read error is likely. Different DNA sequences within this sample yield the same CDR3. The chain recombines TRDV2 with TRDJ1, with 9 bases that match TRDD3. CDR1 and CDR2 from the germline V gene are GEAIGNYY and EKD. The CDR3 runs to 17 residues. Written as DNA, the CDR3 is TGTGCCTGCGACACCCTCCAGCTGGGGGATTTCACCGATAAACTCATCTTT. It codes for CACDTLQLGDFTDKLIF.

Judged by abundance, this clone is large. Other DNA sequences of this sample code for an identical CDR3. The CDR3 spells CACVTGGYSSWDTRQMFF. In DNA form, the CDR3 reads TGTGCCTGTGTCACAGGGGGATACAGCTCCTGGGACACCCGACAGATGTTTTTC. The rearrangement links TRDV2 to TRDJ3; 9 nucleotides agree with TRDD3. Germline V gene lookup returns CDR1 GEAIGNYY and CDR2 EKD. The CDR3 runs to 18 residues. Losses at the gene ends were 5 bases for V and 0 bases for J; bases not matched to a gene: 7.

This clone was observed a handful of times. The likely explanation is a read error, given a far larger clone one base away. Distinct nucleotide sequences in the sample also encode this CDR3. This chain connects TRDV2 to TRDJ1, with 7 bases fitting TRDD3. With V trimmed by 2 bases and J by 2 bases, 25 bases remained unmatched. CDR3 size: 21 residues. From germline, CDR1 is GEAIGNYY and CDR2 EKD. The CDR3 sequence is CACDKLGSGVLGTQYTDKLIF. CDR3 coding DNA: TGTGCCTGTGACAAATTGGGTTCGGGGGTACTGGGGACGCAGTATACCGATAAACTCATCTTT.

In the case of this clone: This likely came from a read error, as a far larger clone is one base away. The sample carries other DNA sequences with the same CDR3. The CDR3: CACDTVDRSLTSHTDKLIF. CDR3 in DNA: TGTGCCTGTGACACTGTGGATAGGAGCCTTACCTCACACACCGATAAACTCATCTTT. This chain uses TRDV2 with TRDJ1, with D possibly matching TRDD3 (5 bases). The CDR3 consists of 19 residues. The V gene's germline CDR1 is GEAIGNYY and CDR2 EKD. V was trimmed by 1 base and J by 0 bases, leaving 23 bases between them.

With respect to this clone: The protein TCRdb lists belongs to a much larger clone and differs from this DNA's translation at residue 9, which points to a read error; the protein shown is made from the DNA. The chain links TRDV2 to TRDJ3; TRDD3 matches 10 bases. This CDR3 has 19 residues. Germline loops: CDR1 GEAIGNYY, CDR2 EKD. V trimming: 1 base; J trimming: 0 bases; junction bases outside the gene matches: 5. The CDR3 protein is CACDTGGYPSSWDTRQMFF. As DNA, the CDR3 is TGTGCCTGTGACACTGGGGGATACCCGAGCTCCTGGGACACCCGACAGATGTTTTTC.

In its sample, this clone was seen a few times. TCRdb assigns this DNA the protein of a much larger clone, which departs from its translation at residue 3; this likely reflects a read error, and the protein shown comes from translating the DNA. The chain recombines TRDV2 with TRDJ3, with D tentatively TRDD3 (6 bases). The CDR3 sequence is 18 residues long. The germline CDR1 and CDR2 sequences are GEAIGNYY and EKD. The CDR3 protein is CARDTAVGISWDTRQMFF. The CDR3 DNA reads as TGTGCCCGTGACACCGCGGTGGGGATCTCCTGGGACACCCGACAGATGTTTTTC.

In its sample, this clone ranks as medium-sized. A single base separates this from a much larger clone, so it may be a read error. The CDR3 sequence: CACDTMAGGHGSWDTRQMFF. The CDR3 bases are TGTGCCTGTGACACTATGGCTGGGGGACACGGCTCCTGGGACACCCGACAGATGTTTTTC. V gene TRDV2 combines with J gene TRDJ3; TRDD3 matches at 8 bases. This CDR3 has 20 residues. The junction had 10 bases not matched to a gene; V was cut back by 1 base and J by 0 bases. Germline V gene data show CDR1 as GEAIGNYY and CDR2 as EKD.

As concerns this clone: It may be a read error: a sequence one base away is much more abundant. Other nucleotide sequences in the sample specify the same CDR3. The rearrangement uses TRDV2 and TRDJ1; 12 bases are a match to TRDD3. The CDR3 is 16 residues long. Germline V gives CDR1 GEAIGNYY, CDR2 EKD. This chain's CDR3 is CACDTLGDTTTDKLIF. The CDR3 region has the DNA TGTGCCTGTGACACGCTGGGGGATACGACGACCGATAAGCTCATCTTT.

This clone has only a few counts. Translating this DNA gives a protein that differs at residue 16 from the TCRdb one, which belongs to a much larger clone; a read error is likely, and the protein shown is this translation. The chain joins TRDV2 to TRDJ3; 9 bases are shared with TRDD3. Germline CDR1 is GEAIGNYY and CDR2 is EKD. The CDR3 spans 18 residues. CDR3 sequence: CACVTGGYSSWDTRQVFF. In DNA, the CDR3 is TGTGCCTGTGTCACAGGGGGATACAGCTCCTGGGACACCCGACAGGTGTTTTTC.

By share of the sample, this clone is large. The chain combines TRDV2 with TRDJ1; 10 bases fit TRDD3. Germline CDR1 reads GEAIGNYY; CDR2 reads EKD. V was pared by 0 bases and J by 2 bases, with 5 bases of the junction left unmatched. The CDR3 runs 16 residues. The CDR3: CACDTLILGDTDKLIF. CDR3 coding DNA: TGTGCCTGTGACACCTTAATACTGGGGGATACCGATAAACTCATCTTT.

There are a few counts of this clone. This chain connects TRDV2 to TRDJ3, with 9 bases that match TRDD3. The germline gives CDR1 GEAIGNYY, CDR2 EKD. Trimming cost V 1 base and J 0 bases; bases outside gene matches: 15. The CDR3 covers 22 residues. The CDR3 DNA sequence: TGTGCCTGTGACACAACCGATACTGGGGGACAGGCTAGCTCCTGGGACACCCGACAGATGTTTTTC. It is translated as CACDTTDTGGQASSWDTRQMFF.

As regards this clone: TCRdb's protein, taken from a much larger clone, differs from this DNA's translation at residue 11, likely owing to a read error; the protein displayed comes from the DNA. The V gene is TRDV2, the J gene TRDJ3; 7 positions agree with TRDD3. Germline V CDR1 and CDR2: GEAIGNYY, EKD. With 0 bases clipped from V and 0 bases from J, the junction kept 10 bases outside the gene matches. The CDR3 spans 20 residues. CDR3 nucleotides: TGTGCCTGTGACACCGGTTGGGGGACGCATAACTCCTGGGACACCCGACAGATGTTTTTC. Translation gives CACDTGWGTHNSWDTRQMFF.

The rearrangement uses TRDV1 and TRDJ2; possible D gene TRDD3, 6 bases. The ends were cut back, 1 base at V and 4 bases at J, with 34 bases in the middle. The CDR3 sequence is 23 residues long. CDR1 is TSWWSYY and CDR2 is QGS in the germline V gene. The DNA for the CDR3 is TGTGCTCTTGGGGAACCTGTGTACGACGGACGTCGTGGGGGTTCGCCGGAGACAGCACAACTCTTCTTT. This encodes CALGEPVYDGRRGGSPETAQLFF.

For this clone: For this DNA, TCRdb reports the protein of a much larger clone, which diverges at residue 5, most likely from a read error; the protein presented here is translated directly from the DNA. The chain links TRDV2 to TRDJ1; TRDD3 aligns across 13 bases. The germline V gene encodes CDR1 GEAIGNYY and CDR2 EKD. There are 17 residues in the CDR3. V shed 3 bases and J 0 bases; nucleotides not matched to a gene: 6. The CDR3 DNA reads TGTGCCTGTGACCCTTTACTGGGGGATACGTACACCGATAAACTCATCTTT. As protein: CACDPLLGDTYTDKLIF.

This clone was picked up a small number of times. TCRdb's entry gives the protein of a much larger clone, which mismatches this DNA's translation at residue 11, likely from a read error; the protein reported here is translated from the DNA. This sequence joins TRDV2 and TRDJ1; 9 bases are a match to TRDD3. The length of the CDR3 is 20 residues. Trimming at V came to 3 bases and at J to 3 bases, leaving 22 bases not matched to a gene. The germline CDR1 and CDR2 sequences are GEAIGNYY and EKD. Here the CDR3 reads CACDPLSTGGHWSVADKLIF. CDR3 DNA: TGTGCCTGTGACCCCCTAAGTACTGGGGGACACTGGTCCGTAGCCGATAAACTCATCTTT.

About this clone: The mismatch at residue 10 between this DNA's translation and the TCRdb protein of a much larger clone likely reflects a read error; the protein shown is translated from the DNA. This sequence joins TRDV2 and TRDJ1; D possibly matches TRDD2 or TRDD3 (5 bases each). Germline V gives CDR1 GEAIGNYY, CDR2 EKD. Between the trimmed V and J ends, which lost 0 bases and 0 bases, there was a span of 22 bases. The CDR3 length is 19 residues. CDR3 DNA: TGTGCCTGTGACACCGTGGATAGGAGCCCTACCTCACACACCGATAAACTCATCTTT. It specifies CACDTVDRSPTSHTDKLIF.

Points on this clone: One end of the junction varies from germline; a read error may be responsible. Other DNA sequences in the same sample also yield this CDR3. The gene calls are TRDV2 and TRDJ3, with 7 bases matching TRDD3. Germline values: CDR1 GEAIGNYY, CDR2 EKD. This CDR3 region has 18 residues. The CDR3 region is CACDTAGGYSWDTRQMFF. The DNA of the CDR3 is TGCGCCTGTGACACAGCTGGGGGGTACTCCTGGGACACCCGACAGATGTTTTTC.

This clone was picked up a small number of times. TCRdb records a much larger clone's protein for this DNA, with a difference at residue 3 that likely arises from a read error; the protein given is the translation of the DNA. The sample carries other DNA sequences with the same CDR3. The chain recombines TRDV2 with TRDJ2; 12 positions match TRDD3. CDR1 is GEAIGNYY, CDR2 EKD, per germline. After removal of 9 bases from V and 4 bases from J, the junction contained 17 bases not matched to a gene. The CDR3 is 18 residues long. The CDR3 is CARDTLTGGYSTTAQLFF. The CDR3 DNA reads TGTGCCCGCGACACTCTTACTGGGGGATACTCGACGACAGCACAACTCTTCTTT.

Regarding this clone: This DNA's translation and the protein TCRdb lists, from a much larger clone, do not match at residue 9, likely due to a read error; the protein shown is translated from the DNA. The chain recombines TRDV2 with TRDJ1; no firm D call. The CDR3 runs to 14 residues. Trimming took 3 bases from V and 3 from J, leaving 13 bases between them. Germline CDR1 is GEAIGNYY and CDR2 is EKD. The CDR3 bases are TGTGCCTGTGACTCTGTACTTGACGCCGATAAACTCATCTTT. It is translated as CACDSVLDADKLIF.